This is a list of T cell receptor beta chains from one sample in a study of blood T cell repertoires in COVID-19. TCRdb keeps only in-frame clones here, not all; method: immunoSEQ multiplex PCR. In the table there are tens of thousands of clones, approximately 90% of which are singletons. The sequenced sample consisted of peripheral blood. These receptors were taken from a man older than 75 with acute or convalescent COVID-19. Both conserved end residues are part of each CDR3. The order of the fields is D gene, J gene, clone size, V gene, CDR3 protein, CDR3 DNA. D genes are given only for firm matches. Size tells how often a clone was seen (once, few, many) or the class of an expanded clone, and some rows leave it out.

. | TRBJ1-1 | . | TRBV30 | CAWSTGHLVDTEAFF | TGTGCCTGGAGCACCGGACACCTCGTGGACACTGAAGCTTTCTTT
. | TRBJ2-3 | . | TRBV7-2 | CASKTSTDTQYF | TGTGCCAGCAAAACTAGCACAGATACGCAGTATTTT
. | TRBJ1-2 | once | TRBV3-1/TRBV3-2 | CASSPGSSDGYTF | TGTGCCAGCAGCCCGGGAAGTAGCGATGGCTACACCTTC
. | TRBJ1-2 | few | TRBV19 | CASSARGEANYGYTF | TGTGCCAGTAGTGCTCGGGGAGAAGCTAACTATGGCTACACCTTC
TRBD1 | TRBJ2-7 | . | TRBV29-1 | CSAGTGGEHEQYF | TGCAGCGCTGGGACAGGGGGTGAGCACGAGCAGTACTTC
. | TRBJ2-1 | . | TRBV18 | CASSPSTTASSYNEQFF | TGTGCCAGCTCACCTTCCACGACAGCGAGCTCCTACAATGAGCAGTTCTTC
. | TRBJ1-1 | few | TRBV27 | CASSLVGGLHTEAFF | TGTGCCAGCAGTTTAGTAGGTGGGCTTCACACTGAAGCTTTCTTT
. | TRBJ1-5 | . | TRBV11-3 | CASSPRGGEVQPQHF | TGTGCCAGCAGCCCTAGAGGGGGGGAGGTTCAGCCCCAGCATTTT
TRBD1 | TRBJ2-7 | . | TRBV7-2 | CASSLHPGQVYEQYF | TGTGCCAGCAGCTTACACCCGGGACAGGTATACGAGCAGTACTTC
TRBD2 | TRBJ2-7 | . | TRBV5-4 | CASSNGGTFQYEQYF | TGTGCCAGCAGCAACGGGGGGACGTTTCAGTACGAGCAGTACTTC
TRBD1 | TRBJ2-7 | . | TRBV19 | CASSPSGTGGTYEQYF | TGTGCCAGTAGTCCCTCCGGTACAGGGGGGACCTACGAGCAGTACTTC
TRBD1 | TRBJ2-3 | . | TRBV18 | CASSPGQISTDTQYF | TGTGCCAGCTCACCGGGACAGATTAGCACAGATACGCAGTATTTT
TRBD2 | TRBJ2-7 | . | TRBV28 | CASSFGGSSYEQYF | TGTGCCAGCAGTTTCGGGGGGTCTTCCTACGAGCAGTACTTC
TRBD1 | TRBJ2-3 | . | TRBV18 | CASSRDRGNTQYF | TGTGCCAGCTCACGGGACAGGGGGAATACGCAGTATTTT
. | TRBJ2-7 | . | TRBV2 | CARGGTTVGKFSYEQYF | TGTGCCAGGGGGGGGACAACAGTCGGGAAATTCTCCTACGAGCAGTACTTC
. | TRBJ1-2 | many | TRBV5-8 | CASSFRTGSGYTF | TGTGCCAGCAGCTTCCGAACAGGGTCCGGCTACACCTTC
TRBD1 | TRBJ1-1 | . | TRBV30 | CAWSGGDRGQNTEAFF | TGTGCCTGGAGTGGTGGGGACAGGGGACAGAACACTGAAGCTTTCTTT
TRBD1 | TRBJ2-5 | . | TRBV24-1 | CATSDPTGDGETQYF | TGTGCCACCAGTGACCCGACAGGGGATGGGGAGACCCAGTACTTC
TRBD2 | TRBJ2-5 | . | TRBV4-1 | CASSQDLGTSSFETQYF | TGCGCCAGCAGCCAAGATCTTGGGACTAGTAGTTTTGAGACCCAGTACTTC
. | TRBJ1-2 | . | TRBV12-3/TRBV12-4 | CASRSFPGGYTF | TGTGCCAGCAGATCCTTTCCCGGGGGCTACACCTTC
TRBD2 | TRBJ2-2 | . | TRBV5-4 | CASSFGRGGTPGELFF | TGTGCCAGCAGCTTCGGACGGGGGGGGACCCCCGGGGAGCTGTTTTTT
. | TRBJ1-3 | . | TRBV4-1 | CASSQVGGRVSGNTIYF | TGCGCCAGCAGCCAAGTGGGGGGGAGAGTGAGTGGAAACACCATATATTTT
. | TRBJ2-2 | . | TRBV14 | CASSLGTPNTGELFF | TGTGCCAGCAGCCTCGGGACACCGAACACCGGGGAGCTGTTTTTT
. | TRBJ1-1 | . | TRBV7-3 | CASSQLPLPGAAYEAFF | TGTGCCAGCAGCCAACTACCCCTCCCAGGGGCGGCTTATGAAGCTTTCTTT
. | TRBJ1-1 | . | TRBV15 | CATSRGTAEAFF | TGTGCCACCAGCAGAGGGACAGCTGAAGCTTTCTTT
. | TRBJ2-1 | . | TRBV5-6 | CASSLAGSGYNEQFF | TGTGCCAGCAGCTTAGCCGGGTCAGGGTACAATGAGCAGTTCTTC
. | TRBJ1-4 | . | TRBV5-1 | CASSPLGIPAEKLFF | TGCGCCAGCAGCCCTCTCGGGATCCCCGCCGAAAAACTGTTTTTT
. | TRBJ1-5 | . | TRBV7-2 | CASSKNLNQPQHF | TGTGCCAGCAGCAAAAATTTAAATCAGCCCCAGCATTTT
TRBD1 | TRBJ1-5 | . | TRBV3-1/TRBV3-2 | CASSQSFGTGSISNQPQHF | TGTGCCAGCAGCCAAAGCTTCGGGACAGGGTCGATAAGCAATCAGCCCCAGCATTTT
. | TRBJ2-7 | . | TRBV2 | CASSFQGTEQYF | TGTGCCAGCAGTTTTCAGGGTACCGAGCAGTACTTC
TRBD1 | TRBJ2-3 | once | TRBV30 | CAWSVGQGNTDTQYF | TGTGCCTGGAGCGTAGGACAGGGAAACACAGATACGCAGTATTTT
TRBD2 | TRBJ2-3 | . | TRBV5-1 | CASSLRAGATDTQYF | TGCGCCAGCAGCTTACGAGCGGGGGCCACAGATACGCAGTATTTT
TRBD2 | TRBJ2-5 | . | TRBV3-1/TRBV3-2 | CASSPGVAGGPAVETQYF | TGTGCCAGCAGCCCGGGAGTAGCGGGGGGTCCTGCGGTAGAGACCCAGTACTTC
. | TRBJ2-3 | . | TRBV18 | CASSPPTGGRKTDTQYF | TGTGCCAGCTCACCACCTACCGGGGGTCGCAAGACAGATACGCAGTATTTT
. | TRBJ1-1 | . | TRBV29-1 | CSVAPGQLNTEAFF | TGCAGCGTCGCGCCGGGACAACTGAACACTGAAGCTTTCTTT